Shown below are 29 T cell receptor beta chains from a single sample sequenced in a study of OX40 agonist ivuxolimab in advanced cancers. Libraries were prepared by immunoSEQ multiplex PCR; TCRdb keeps only in-frame clonotypes and omits some of them. Counted here are tens of thousands of clones, about 84% occurring once; the ten biggest clones make up over 2%. Sequenced material: CD4+ or CD8+ T cells sorted from blood, taken in a trial of the OX40 agonist ivuxolimab. Every receptor here comes from an adult with an advanced solid tumor such as melanoma, head and neck, liver or kidney cancer.

The V gene is TRBV28, the J gene TRBJ2-5; TRBD1 might be the D (6 bases). Germline V gives CDR1 MDHEN, CDR2 SYDVKM. The CDR3 spans 17 residues. Trimming removed 8 bases at V and 2 bases at J, with 24 bases between. The CDR3: CASGIHLGTHTQETQYF. CDR3 nucleotides: TGTGCCAGCGGAATTCACCTCGGGACACACACTCAAGAGACCCAGTACTTC.

The chain is built from TRBV5-1 and TRBJ1-1; D uncertain. Between the trimmed V and J ends, which lost 5 bases and 5 bases, there was a span of 16 bases. From germline, CDR1 is SGHRS and CDR2 YFSETQ. The CDR3 consists of 14 residues. The CDR3 is CASSVRTDGTEAFF. CDR3 DNA sequence: TGCGCCAGCAGTGTCAGGACGGACGGAACTGAAGCTTTCTTT.

The chain is built from TRBV5-1 and TRBJ1-5, with 8 nucleotides matching TRBD1. CDR3 length: 15 residues. V lost 0 bases to trimming and J lost 5 bases; unmatched junction nucleotides: 4. The germline V gene encodes CDR1 SGHRS and CDR2 YFSETQ. The CDR3 DNA is TGCGCCAGCAGCTTGGGACAGGGGTTCTATCAGCCCCAGCATTTT. Its translation: CASSLGQGFYQPQHF.

This chain uses TRBV7-2 with TRBJ2-1; 13 bases align to TRBD2. Germline V gene sequence: CDR1 SGHTA, CDR2 FQGNSA. Losses at the gene ends were 4 bases for V and 7 bases for J; bases not matched to a gene: 4. This CDR3 is 15 amino acids long. CDR3 loop: CASSSGLAGWNEQFF. As DNA, the CDR3 is TGTGCCAGCAGCTCGGGACTAGCGGGGTGGAATGAGCAGTTCTTC. The whole variable domain, filled in from reference TRBV7-2 and TRBJ2-1, reads GAGVSQSPSNKVTEKGKDVELRCDPISGHTALYWYRQSLGQGLEFLIYFQGNSAPDKSGLPSDRFSAERTGGSVSTLTIQRTQQEDSAVYLCASSSGLAGWNEQFFGPGTRLTVL.

This chain connects TRBV7-3 to TRBJ2-5, with 7 bases identical to TRBD1. Germline assignment: CDR1 SGHTA and CDR2 FQGTGA. The CDR3 has 12 residues. The V gene end was trimmed by 5 bases and the J gene end by 5 bases; junction bases not matched to a gene: 2. The CDR3 bases are TGTGCCAGCAGCCCGGACAGGGAGACCCAGTACTTC. Protein sequence: CASSPDRETQYF.

The V and J genes are TRBV10-1 and TRBJ2-1; possible D gene TRBD2, 7 bases. CDR1 is WNHNN, CDR2 SYGVQD, per germline (reference sequence). This CDR3 contains 15 residues. The V end lost 10 bases, the J end lost 6 bases, and 22 bases lay between the germline ends. CDR3 sequence reads: CAMLKGGGAVNEQFF. Written as DNA, the CDR3 is TGCGCCATGCTCAAGGGCGGGGGCGCGGTCAATGAGCAGTTCTTC.

The CDR3 sequence is CASSRGGQGGYTF. The CDR3 DNA is TGTGCCAGCAGTAGGGGGGGGCAGGGTGGCTACACCTTC. The chain carries TRBV6-5 and TRBJ1-2, with D tentatively TRBD1 (6 bases). The germline CDR1 and CDR2 sequences are MNHEY and SVGAGI. The CDR3 spans 13 residues. V was trimmed by 5 bases and J by 7 bases, leaving 14 bases between them.

The V gene is TRBV11-2, the J gene TRBJ1-3, with D tentatively TRBD1 (5 bases). V gave up 2 bases and J gave up 2 bases, with 7 bases separating them. Germline CDR1 reads SGHAT; CDR2 reads FQNNGV. The CDR3 covers 14 residues. CDR3 DNA sequence: TGTGCCAGCAGCTTAAGCAGGGCTGGAAACACCATATATTTT. Its translation is CASSLSRAGNTIYF.

The chain links TRBV29-1 to TRBJ1-4; D is uncertain. The CDR3 is 13 residues long. V shed 4 bases and J shed 3 bases, with 9 bases lying between them. The germline V gene has CDR1 SQVTM and CDR2 ANQGSEA. The CDR3 nucleotides are TGCAGCGTTGTGGGTACTTCTAATGAAAAACTGTTTTTT. Its translation: CSVVGTSNEKLFF.

The rearrangement joins TRBV3-2 to TRBJ2-4. TRBV3-2 is listed as a pseudogene. The CDR3 sequence is 9 residues long. The CDR3 nucleotides read TGTGCCAGCAGCCAAAGGTGGGACTTC. Translated: CASSQRWDF.

V usage is TRBV7-2 and J usage is TRBJ1-2; no clear D. This CDR3 is 14 amino acids long. V was cut by 5 bases and J by 4 bases, with 14 bases left in between. Germline CDR1 is SGHTA and CDR2 is FQGNSA. This CDR3 reads CASSPEGEGYGYTF. In DNA form, the CDR3 reads TGTGCCAGCAGCCCGGAGGGAGAAGGCTATGGCTACACCTTC.

The chain recombines TRBV5-5 with TRBJ2-1; D could derive from TRBD1 or TRBD2 (5 bases each). Trimming cost V 4 bases and J 5 bases, with 10 bases left between them. This CDR3 is built from 13 residues. Germline loops: CDR1 SGHKS, CDR2 YYEKEE (reference sequence). CDR3 bases: TGTGCCAGCAGCCCGGGACCTAACAATGAGCAGTTCTTC. Encoded protein: CASSPGPNNEQFF.

This clone was picked up one time. Written as DNA, the CDR3 is TGCAGCGTTGTTACGGACAGGGCTCCTGGGGGAGAGCAGTACTTC. Its protein is CSVVTDRAPGGEQYF. The chain joins TRBV29-1 to TRBJ2-7, with TRBD1 identical over 8 bases. The CDR3 is 15 amino acids. Germline CDR1 reads SQVTM; CDR2 reads ANQGSEA. The V segment lost 4 bases and the J segment 7 bases; nucleotides outside the gene matches: 15.

The chain combines TRBV28 with TRBJ2-3, with 10 bases that match TRBD1. From germline, CDR1 is MDHEN and CDR2 SYDVKM. V lost 8 bases to trimming and J lost 1 base; unmatched junction nucleotides: 0. The CDR3 sequence is 13 residues long. The CDR3 DNA is TGTGCCAGCGGACAGGGGGGCACAGATACGCAGTATTTT. This gives the protein CASGQGGTDTQYF.

The J gene is TRBJ2-2, the V gene TRBV7-9; D may be TRBD1 or TRBD2 (5 bases each). This CDR3 comprises 16 residues. V shed 5 bases and J shed 4 bases, with 17 bases lying between them. Germline CDR1 reads SEHNR; CDR2 reads FQNEAQ (reference sequence). In DNA, the CDR3 is TGTGCCAGCAGCGCCAGATCGGGGCAGGGCACCGGGGAGCTGTTTTTT. It is translated as CASSARSGQGTGELFF.

V gene TRBV9 combines with J gene TRBJ2-5, with 9 bases identical to TRBD1. V dropped 0 bases and J dropped 4; count of bases not matched to a gene: 4. The CDR3 consists of 15 residues. In germline, CDR1 is SGDLS, CDR2 YYNGEE. CDR3 sequence (DNA): TGTGCCAGCAGCGTAGGCGAGACAGGGGGAGAGACCCAGTACTTC. Protein sequence: CASSVGETGGETQYF.

This chain links TRBV28 with TRBJ1-1; D gene unclear. The CDR3 has 15 amino acids. From germline, CDR1 is MDHEN and CDR2 SYDVKM. V gave up 1 base and J gave up 4 bases, with 13 bases separating them. CDR3 loop: CASSLYGFESTEAFF. CDR3 DNA: TGTGCCAGCAGTTTATATGGGTTTGAGAGCACTGAAGCTTTCTTT.

V and J are TRBV18 and TRBJ2-7; D ambiguous. The V gene lost 2 bases and the J gene lost 2 bases, with 7 bases spanning the gap. The length of the CDR3 is 13 residues. CDR1 is KGHSH, CDR2 LQKENI, per germline. CDR3 bases: TGTGCCAGCTCACCAAGGCCTGCCTACGAGCAGTACTTC. This sequence encodes CASSPRPAYEQYF. Together with reference TRBV18 and TRBJ2-7, the CDR3 gives the full variable domain: NAGVMQNPRHLVRRRGQEARLRCSPMKGHSHVYWYRQLPEEGLKFMVYLQKENIIDESGMPKERFSAEFPKEGPSILRIQQVVRGDSAAYFCASSPRPAYEQYFGPGTRLTVT.

Here the CDR3 reads CASSDGGQLGWVNTEAFF. In nucleotides, the CDR3 is TGTGCCAGCAGTGATGGTGGACAATTGGGTTGGGTGAACACTGAAGCTTTCTTT. This chain links TRBV6-1 with TRBJ1-1, with D perhaps TRBD1 (5 bases). The germline CDR1 and CDR2 sequences are MNHNS and SASEGT. The CDR3 is made up of 18 amino acids. The V end was cut by 3 bases, the J end by 0 bases, with 20 bases between.

V gene TRBV7-9 combines with J gene TRBJ1-2; D uncertain. CDR1 is SEHNR and CDR2 is FQNEAQ in the germline V gene (reference sequence). Trimming took 5 bases from V and 2 from J, leaving 21 bases between them. The length of the CDR3 is 17 residues. This CDR3 reads CASSPPPVRTFNYGYTF. The CDR3 DNA sequence: TGTGCCAGCAGCCCACCCCCGGTGAGGACCTTCAACTATGGCTACACCTTC.

The V call is TRBV6-1, the J call TRBJ2-5; perhaps TRBD1 as D (5 bases). The CDR3 runs 14 residues. The V end was cut by 10 bases, the J end by 4 bases, with 19 bases between. Germline CDR1 and CDR2: MNHNS and SASEGT. DNA of the CDR3: TGTGCCACCACCGATTCATACAGGAGAGAGACCCAGTACTTC. Translating gives CATTDSYRRETQYF.

This chain connects TRBV5-8 to TRBJ2-2, with 12 bases aligning to TRBD2. Trimming removed 4 bases from V and 3 bases from J; junction bases left unmatched: 10. Germline V CDR1 and CDR2: SGHTS, YDEGEE. The CDR3 length is 18 residues. CDR3: CASSPIRPSGGDTGELFF. The CDR3 DNA is TGTGCCAGCAGCCCGATCAGGCCTAGCGGGGGGGACACCGGGGAGCTGTTTTTT.

This sequence joins TRBV18 and TRBJ1-1; TRBD1 agrees at 10 bases. The length of the CDR3 is 15 residues. In germline, CDR1 is KGHSH, CDR2 LQKENI. The V segment lost 2 bases and the J segment 3 bases; nucleotides outside the gene matches: 3. The CDR3 DNA reads as TGTGCCAGCTCACCAGGGACAGGGGTTGACACTGAAGCTTTCTTT. It translates to CASSPGTGVDTEAFF. Complete variable domain (other parts from reference TRBV18 and TRBJ1-1): NAGVMQNPRHLVRRRGQEARLRCSPMKGHSHVYWYRQLPEEGLKFMVYLQKENIIDESGMPKERFSAEFPKEGPSILRIQQVVRGDSAAYFCASSPGTGVDTEAFFGQGTRLTVV.

V gene TRBV7-2 combines with J gene TRBJ2-7; D gene unclear. CDR1 and CDR2 (germline): SGHTA, FQGNSA. This CDR3 contains 16 residues. V was pared by 4 bases and J by 0 bases, with 16 bases between. The CDR3 reads CASSSRTEPNSYEQYF. The CDR3 nucleotides read TGTGCCAGCAGCTCGAGGACCGAGCCCAACTCCTACGAGCAGTACTTC.

This clone has only a few counts. The rearrangement joins TRBV9 to TRBJ2-3; 9 bases are a match to TRBD2. Germline trimming cut 3 bases from V and 4 bases from J; bases unmatched to any gene: 9. Germline CDR1 SGDLS, CDR2 YYNGEE. CDR3 size: 16 residues. The CDR3 sequence: CASSGLGGGAADTQYF. CDR3 nucleotides: TGTGCCAGCAGCGGACTGGGCGGGGGGGCAGCAGATACGCAGTATTTT.

The chain joins TRBV5-1 to TRBJ1-5; TRBD1 is a possible D gene (5 bases). V was pared by 4 bases and J by 4 bases, with 9 bases between. Germline V gene data show CDR1 as SGHRS and CDR2 as YFSETQ. The CDR3 is made up of 13 amino acids. CDR3 region: CASSLTENQPQHF. DNA for the CDR3: TGCGCCAGCAGCCTGACAGAAAATCAGCCCCAGCATTTT.

The rearrangement uses TRBV29-1 and TRBJ2-5; D may be TRBD2 (6 bases). The CDR3 has 12 amino acids. V was cut by 7 bases and J by 0 bases, with 9 bases left in between. The germline gives CDR1 SQVTM, CDR2 ANQGSEA. The chain's CDR3 is CSARGNQETQYF. Written as DNA, the CDR3 is TGCAGCGCCCGGGGGAACCAAGAGACCCAGTACTTC.

The chain couples TRBV7-3 to TRBJ2-6, with D perhaps given as TRBD1 or TRBD2 (5 bases each). The CDR3 consists of 16 residues. The V gene lost 5 bases and the J gene lost 1 base, with 12 bases spanning the gap. Germline loops: CDR1 SGHTA, CDR2 FQGTGA. CDR3 sequence reads: CASSPRGASGANVLTF. In nucleotides, the CDR3 is TGTGCCAGCAGCCCCCGAGGGGCGTCTGGGGCCAACGTCCTGACTTTC. Based on the CDR3 plus reference TRBV7-3 and TRBJ2-6, the full variable domain is GAGVSQTPSNKVTEKGKYVELRCDPISGHTALYWYRQSLGQGPEFLIYFQGTGAADDSGLPNDRFFAVRPEGSVSTLKIQRTERGDSAVYLCASSPRGASGANVLTFGAGSRLTVL.

The V gene is TRBV19, the J gene TRBJ1-2, with 10 bases that match TRBD1. V lost 3 bases, J lost 5 bases, and 0 bases stayed unmatched. The CDR3 sequence is 13 residues long. Per the germline V gene, CDR1 is LNHDA and CDR2 is SQIVND (reference sequence). The CDR3 DNA is TGTGCCAGTAGTATGGGACAGGGGTATGGCTACACCTTC. It is translated as CASSMGQGYGYTF. The full variable domain, rest sourced from reference TRBV19 and TRBJ1-2, is DGGITQSPKYLFRKEGQNVTLSCEQNLNHDAMYWYRQDPGQGLRLIYYSQIVNDFQKGDIAEGYSVSREKKESFPLTVTSAQKNPTAFYLCASSMGQGYGYTFGSGTRLTVV.